Listed below are T cell receptor beta chains from one sample, sequenced in a study of blood T cells in healthy people across ages. TCRdb used MiXCR to reprocess the 5' RACE reads, holding one entry per CDR3 protein. The sample lists 950,000 to 1,200,000 distinct CDR3 sequences, roughly two fifths occurring once. The sample comprised blood. The receptors stem from a man aged 18 to 35 in good health. The CDR3 runs from the conserved cysteine through the conserved F or W. Only some rows state a clone size, as once, few, many or a class for expanded clones.

V: TRBV6-5; J: -; size: -; CDR3: CASSYSVEARKTQYF
V: TRBV24-1; J: TRBJ2-5; size: -; CDR3: CATSDSDVETQYF
V: TRBV7-9; J: TRBJ1-4; size: -; CDR3: CASSPSPGVPTNEKLFF
V: TRBV3-1; J: -; size: -; CDR3: CASSLTGTSHEQYF
V: TRBV12-5; J: TRBJ1-5; size: few; CDR3: CASGPSGGSQPQHF
V: TRBV15; J: TRBJ1-2; size: -; CDR3: CATSRDGGHYGYTF
V: TRBV11-2; J: TRBJ2-1; size: -; CDR3: CASSLIPDSNNERFF
V: TRBV6-1; J: TRBJ2-1; size: -; CDR3: CASSGRRGGNSNEQFF
V: TRBV12-3/TRBV12-4; J: TRBJ2-1; size: -; CDR3: CASSLMGSGEQFF
V: TRBV4-3; J: TRBJ1-2; size: -; CDR3: CASSQVLGVLNYTF
V: TRBV11-1; J: TRBJ2-1; size: -; CDR3: CASSSNRGSYNEQFF
V: TRBV6-5; J: TRBJ1-1; size: -; CDR3: CASSYVRGTEAFF
V: TRBV6-6; J: TRBJ1-1; size: -; CDR3: CASNPGPDTEAFF
V: TRBV6-5; J: TRBJ1-5; size: -; CDR3: CASSLRGAAGSQPQHF
V: TRBV28; J: TRBJ2-5; size: -; CDR3: CASSRQDPLGLEQYF
V: TRBV6-2/TRBV6-3; J: TRBJ1-5; size: -; CDR3: CASSYTRSNQPQHF
V: TRBV6-2/TRBV6-3; J: TRBJ2-1; size: -; CDR3: CAINFNNEQFF
V: TRBV27; J: TRBJ1-2; size: few; CDR3: CASSSGGSGYTF
V: TRBV7-2; J: TRBJ2-3; size: -; CDR3: CASSKGLAADTQYF